This T cell receptor beta chain was recorded in a study of multiple sclerosis patients with progressive multifocal leukoencephalopathy. The study, taken as a whole, reports: In most PML patients, TRB repertoires appeared less diverse by entropy. Before and during natalizumab, the clones expanded at PML already existed.

Profiling relied on immunoSEQ multiplex PCR, and the TCRdb table lists in-frame clones only, not all of them. The data show approximately 30,000 clones, about 87% seen once. Worth noting for this clone: Its antigen is undetermined.

Time point given: time of PML onset. Natalizumab-treated patients developed PML between 16 and 56 months into natalizumab therapy. Looked up from germline, CDR1 is SGHTA and CDR2 is FQGNSA. The CDR3 covers 14 residues. Trimming took 5 bases from V and 2 from J, leaving 11 bases between them. The sample in question was PBMCs, obtained from a patient treated with natalizumab. This receptor was identified in a woman in her forties with progressive multifocal leukoencephalopathy. The chain joins TRBV7-2 to TRBJ2-3; no reliable D call. The DNA for the CDR3 is TGTGCCAGCAGCCAAGGATCGGTCACAGATACGCAGTATTTT. Protein product: CASSQGSVTDTQYF.